What follows are 9 T cell receptor beta chains derived from one specimen sequenced in a study of blood T cell repertoires in COVID-19. Sequenced by immunoSEQ multiplex PCR; TCRdb stores in-frame clones only, minus some. The sample includes roughly 230,000 clones, around 90% of them seen just once. The sequenced sample was peripheral blood. These TCRs come from a human donor in a cohort sampled during active COVID-19.

The chain has TRBV7-2 and TRBJ2-1; D call uncertain. CDR1 and CDR2 (germline): SGHTA, FQGNSA. The V end was cut by 1 base, the J end by 8 bases, with 12 bases between. CDR3 length: 14 amino acids. CDR3 protein: CASSLESGFHEQFF. CDR3 nucleotides: TGTGCCAGCAGCTTAGAGTCCGGGTTCCATGAGCAGTTCTTC.

The genes are TRBV30 and TRBJ1-2, with D unclear. The germline gives CDR1 GTSNPN, CDR2 SVGIG (reference sequence). Trimming shortened V by 2 bases and J by 6 bases, and 22 bases separated the two germline ends. The CDR3 spans 16 residues. The CDR3 is CAWSPQPDFSWDGYTF. In DNA, the CDR3 is TGTGCCTGGAGTCCCCAACCGGACTTCTCCTGGGATGGCTACACCTTC.

With respect to this clone: At one of its ends the junction is not consistent with the germline gene, which may arise from a read error. This chain links TRBV13 with TRBJ2-7; 9 bases align to TRBD1. Germline V gene data show CDR1 as PRHDT and CDR2 as FYEKMQ (reference sequence). CDR3 length: 10 amino acids. DNA of the CDR3: TGTGCCAGCACCGGGGACAGGGCGACCTTC. Amino acids: CASTGDRATF.

V is TRBV30 and J is TRBJ1-5, with a possible D match to TRBD1 (6 bases). The CDR3 is 12 residues long. The germline V and J ends were trimmed by 4 bases and 4 bases, with 8 bases remaining between them. Germline-derived CDR1 and CDR2 are GTSNPN and SVGIG (reference sequence). The DNA for the CDR3 is TGTGCCTGGACAGGGGCTAATCAGCCCCAGCATTTT. Protein product: CAWTGANQPQHF.

CDR3 sequence: CASSYGGGANQPQHF. CDR3 nucleotides: TGTGCCAGCAGTTACGGAGGGGGCGCCAATCAGCCCCAGCATTTT. The J gene is TRBJ1-5, the V gene TRBV6-6; 7 bases are a match to TRBD1. The V gene end was trimmed by 2 bases and the J gene end by 3 bases; junction bases not matched to a gene: 4. The CDR3 has 15 amino acids. Germline assignment: CDR1 MNHNY and CDR2 SVGAGI (reference sequence).

A single count supports this clone. The V call is TRBV6-6, the J call TRBJ2-7, with 13 bases fitting TRBD2. Germline V gene data show CDR1 as MNHNY and CDR2 as SVGAGI (reference sequence). The CDR3 covers 19 residues. V dropped 5 bases and J dropped 1; count of bases not matched to a gene: 14. CDR3 in DNA: TGTGCCAGCAGTCGAAGACTAGCGGGAGGAGGGGGGACTTCCTACGAGCAGTACTTC. Translation: CASSRRLAGGGGTSYEQYF.

The V and J genes are TRBV6-6 and TRBJ2-7, with TRBD1 matching 8 bases. The CDR3 is 15 amino acids. Germline loops: CDR1 MNHNY, CDR2 SVGAGI (reference sequence). With V trimmed by 0 bases and J by 7 bases, 8 bases remained unmatched. CDR3 residues: CASSYSTGDVMEQYF. CDR3 bases: TGTGCCAGCAGTTACTCGACAGGGGACGTAATGGAGCAGTACTTC.

The chain uses TRBV7-2 and TRBJ2-7; D is perhaps TRBD1 (6 bases). CDR1 is SGHTA, CDR2 FQGNSA, per germline. V gave up 1 base and J gave up 2 bases, with 12 bases separating them. The CDR3 covers 15 residues. The CDR3 DNA sequence: TGTGCCAGCAGCTTAGTGGGGGCTATCGCCTACGAGCAGTACTTC. This encodes CASSLVGAIAYEQYF. Complete variable domain (other parts from reference TRBV7-2 and TRBJ2-7): GAGVSQSPSNKVTEKGKDVELRCDPISGHTALYWYRQSLGQGLEFLIYFQGNSAPDKSGLPSDRFSAERTGGSVSTLTIQRTQQEDSAVYLCASSLVGAIAYEQYFGPGTRLTVT.

The gene calls are TRBV6-5 and TRBJ2-1; a possible D gene is TRBD2 (5 bases). The germline gives CDR1 MNHEY, CDR2 SVGAGI. This CDR3 has 15 amino acids. The V gene lost 0 bases and the J gene lost 8 bases, with 14 bases spanning the gap. CDR3 region: CASSYSSGYWDEQFF. The CDR3 coding sequence is TGTGCCAGCAGTTACTCCAGCGGATATTGGGATGAGCAGTTCTTC.